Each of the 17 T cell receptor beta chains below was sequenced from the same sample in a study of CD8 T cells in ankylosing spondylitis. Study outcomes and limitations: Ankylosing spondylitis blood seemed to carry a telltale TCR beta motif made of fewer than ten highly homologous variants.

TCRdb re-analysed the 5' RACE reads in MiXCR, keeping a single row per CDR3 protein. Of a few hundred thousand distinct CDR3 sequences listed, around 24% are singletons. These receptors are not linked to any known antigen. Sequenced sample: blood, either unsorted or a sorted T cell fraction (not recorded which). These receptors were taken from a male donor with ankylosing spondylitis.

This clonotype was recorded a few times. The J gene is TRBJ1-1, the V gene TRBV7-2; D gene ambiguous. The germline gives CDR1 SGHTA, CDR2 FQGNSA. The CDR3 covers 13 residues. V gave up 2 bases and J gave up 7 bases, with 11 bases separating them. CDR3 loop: CASSLWAGFEAFF. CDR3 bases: TGTGCCAGCAGCTTATGGGCTGGATTTGAAGCTTTCTTT.

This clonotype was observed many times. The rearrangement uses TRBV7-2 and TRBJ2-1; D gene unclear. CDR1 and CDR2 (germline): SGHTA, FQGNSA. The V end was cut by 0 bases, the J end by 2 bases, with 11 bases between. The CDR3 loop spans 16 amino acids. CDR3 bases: TGTGCCAGCAGCTTAGCGGTCGCCTATACCTACAATGAGCAGTTCTTC. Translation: CASSLAVAYTYNEQFF.

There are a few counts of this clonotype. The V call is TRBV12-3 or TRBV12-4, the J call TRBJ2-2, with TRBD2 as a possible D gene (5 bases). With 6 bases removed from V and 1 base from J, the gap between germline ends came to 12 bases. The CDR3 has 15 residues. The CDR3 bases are TGTGCCAGCAGAGCGGCCCCCTTGAACACCGGGGAGCTGTTTTTT. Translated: CASRAAPLNTGELFF.

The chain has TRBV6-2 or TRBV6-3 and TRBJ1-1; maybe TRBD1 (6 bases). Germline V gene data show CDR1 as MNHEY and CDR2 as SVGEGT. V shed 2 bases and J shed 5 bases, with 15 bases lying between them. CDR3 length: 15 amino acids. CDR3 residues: CASSYGQTLGTEAFF. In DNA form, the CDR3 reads TGTGCCAGCAGTTACGGACAGACCTTAGGTACTGAAGCTTTCTTT.

CDR3 sequence (DNA): TGTGCCAGCAGTTCCGGGACAGGAGCTGTTGGTTGGGCTTTCTTT. Its translation: CASSSGTGAVGWAFF. This chain connects TRBV28 to TRBJ1-1; 8 bases map to TRBD1. This CDR3 is 15 amino acids long. V dropped 4 bases and J dropped 11; count of bases not matched to a gene: 15. Germline CDR1 reads MDHEN; CDR2 reads SYDVKM.

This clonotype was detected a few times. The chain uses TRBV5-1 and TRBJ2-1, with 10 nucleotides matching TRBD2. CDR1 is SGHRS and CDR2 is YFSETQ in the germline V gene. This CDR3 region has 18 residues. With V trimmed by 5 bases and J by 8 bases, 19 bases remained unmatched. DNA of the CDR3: TGCGCCAGCAGTCTGGGGGCTAGCGGGAGAAGGGTAAGACATGAGCAGTTCTTC. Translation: CASSLGASGRRVRHEQFF.

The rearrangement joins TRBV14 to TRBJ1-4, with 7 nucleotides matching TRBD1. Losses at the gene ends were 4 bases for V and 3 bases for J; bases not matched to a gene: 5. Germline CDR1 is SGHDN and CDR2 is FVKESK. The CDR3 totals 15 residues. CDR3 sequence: CASSRNRGSNEKLFF. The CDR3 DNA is TGTGCCAGCAGCCGGAACAGGGGTTCTAATGAAAAACTGTTTTTT.

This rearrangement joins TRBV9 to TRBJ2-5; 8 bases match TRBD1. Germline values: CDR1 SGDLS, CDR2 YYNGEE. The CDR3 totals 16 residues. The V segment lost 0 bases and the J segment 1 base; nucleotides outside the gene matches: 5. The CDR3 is CASSVAPQGAQETQYF. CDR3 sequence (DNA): TGTGCCAGCAGCGTAGCACCTCAGGGGGCCCAAGAGACCCAGTACTTC.

The CDR3 coding sequence is TGTGCCAGCAGCCAAGACCGAATCGGCTATGGCTACACCTTC. This sequence encodes CASSQDRIGYGYTF. The V gene is TRBV14, the J gene TRBJ1-2, with D uncertain. CDR1 is SGHDN, CDR2 FVKESK, per germline. This CDR3 comprises 14 residues. Trimming took 0 bases from V and 4 from J, leaving 9 bases between them. The full variable domain, its missing parts supplied by reference TRBV14 and TRBJ1-2, is EAGVTQFPSHSVIEKGQTVTLRCDPISGHDNLYWYRRVMGKEIKFLLHFVKESKQDESGMPNNRFLAERTGGTYSTLKVQPAELEDSGVYFCASSQDRIGYGYTFGSGTRLTVV.

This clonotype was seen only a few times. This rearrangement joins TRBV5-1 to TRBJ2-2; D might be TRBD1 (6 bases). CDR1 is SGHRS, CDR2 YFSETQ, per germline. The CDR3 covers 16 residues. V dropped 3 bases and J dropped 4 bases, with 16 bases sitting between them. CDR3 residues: CASSSGQQWATGELFF. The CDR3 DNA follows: TGCGCCAGCAGCTCGGGACAACAGTGGGCCACCGGGGAGCTGTTTTTT. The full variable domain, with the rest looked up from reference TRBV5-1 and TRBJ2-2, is KAGVTQTPRYLIKTRGQQVTLSCSPISGHRSVSWYQQTPGQGLQFLFEYFSETQRNKGNFPGRFSGRQFSNSRSEMNVSTLELGDSALYLCASSSGQQWATGELFFGEGSRLTVL.

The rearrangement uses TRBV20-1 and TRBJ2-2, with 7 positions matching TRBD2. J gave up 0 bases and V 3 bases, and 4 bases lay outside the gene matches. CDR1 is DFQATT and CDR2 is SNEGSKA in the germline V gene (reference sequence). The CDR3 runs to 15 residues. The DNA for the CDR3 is TGCAGTGCTAGGCCGAGCGGGGCGAACACCGGGGAGCTGTTTTTT. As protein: CSARPSGANTGELFF.

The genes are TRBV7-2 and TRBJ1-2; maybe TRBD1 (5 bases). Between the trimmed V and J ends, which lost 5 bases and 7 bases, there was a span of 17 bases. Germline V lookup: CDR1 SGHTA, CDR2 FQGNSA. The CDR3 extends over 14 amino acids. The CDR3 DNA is TGTGCCAGCAGCATAGACCCGCAGGGAGGTGGCTACACCTTC. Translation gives CASSIDPQGGGYTF. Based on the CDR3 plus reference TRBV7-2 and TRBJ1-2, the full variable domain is GAGVSQSPSNKVTEKGKDVELRCDPISGHTALYWYRQSLGQGLEFLIYFQGNSAPDKSGLPSDRFSAERTGGSVSTLTIQRTQQEDSAVYLCASSIDPQGGGYTFGSGTRLTVV.

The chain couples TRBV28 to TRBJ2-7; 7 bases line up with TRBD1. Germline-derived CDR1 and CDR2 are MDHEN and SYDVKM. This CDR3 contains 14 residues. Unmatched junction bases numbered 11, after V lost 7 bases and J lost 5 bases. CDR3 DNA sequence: TGTGCCAGCAAGGGGGCCGGGGACATCCACGAGCAGTACTTC. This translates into CASKGAGDIHEQYF.

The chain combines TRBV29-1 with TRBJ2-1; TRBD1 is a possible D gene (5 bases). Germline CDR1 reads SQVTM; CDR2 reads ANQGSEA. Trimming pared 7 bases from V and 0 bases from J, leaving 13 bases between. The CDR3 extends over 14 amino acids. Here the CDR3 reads CSAPPRGSYNEQFF. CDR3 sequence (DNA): TGCAGCGCCCCCCCTAGGGGCTCCTACAATGAGCAGTTCTTC.

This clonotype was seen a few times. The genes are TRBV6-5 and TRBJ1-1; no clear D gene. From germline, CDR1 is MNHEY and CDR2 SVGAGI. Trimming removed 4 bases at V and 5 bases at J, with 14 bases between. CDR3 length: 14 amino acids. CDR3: CASSFGRLRTEAFF. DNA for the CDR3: TGTGCCAGCAGTTTCGGACGTCTCCGGACTGAAGCTTTCTTT.

The CDR3 region has the DNA TGTGCCAGCAGCTTATCGGAGGGTGTCTACACCTTC. The encoded protein is CASSLSEGVYTF. The rearrangement links TRBV7-2 to TRBJ1-2; D not certain. This CDR3 is 12 amino acids long. Per the germline V gene, CDR1 is SGHTA and CDR2 is FQGNSA. The germline V and J ends were trimmed by 2 bases and 10 bases, with 11 bases remaining between them.

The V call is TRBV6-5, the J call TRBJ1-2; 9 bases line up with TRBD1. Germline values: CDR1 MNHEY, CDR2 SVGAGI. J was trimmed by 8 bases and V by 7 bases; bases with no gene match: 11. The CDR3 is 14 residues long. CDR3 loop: CASTWGQGLRGYTF. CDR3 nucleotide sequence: TGTGCCAGCACTTGGGGACAGGGCCTGAGGGGCTACACCTTC.